A selection of T cell receptor beta chains follows, all from one sample in a study of T cell responses to AZD1222 COVID-19 vaccine. The method was immunoSEQ multiplex PCR; TCRdb's version includes in-frame clones alone and lacks a portion of them. The sample shows around 150,000 clones, about 90% of them seen only once. Sample: peripheral blood, taken 28 days after the second dose of the MenACWY control vaccine. These TCRs come from an adult who received the MenACWY meningococcal vaccine as a control. Both conserved end residues are part of each CDR3. D genes are given only for firm matches. Clone size, where shown, is once, few, many, or a class for clones that have expanded.

>.|TRBJ2-4|TRBV7-2|.
CASSLGSMVVIQYF
TGTGCCAGCAGCCTGGGAAGCATGGTGGTCATTCAGTACTTC
>.|TRBJ1-6|TRBV5-4|few
CASSLESGNNSPLHF
TGTGCCAGCAGCTTGGAGTCCGGTAATAATTCACCCCTCCACTTT
>TRBD2|TRBJ2-3|TRBV29-1|.
CSVGTTSGRSTDTQYF
TGCAGCGTTGGCACCACTAGCGGGAGGAGCACAGATACGCAGTATTTT
>TRBD1|TRBJ2-2|TRBV7-3|.
CASRPPGQGRTGELFF
TGTGCCAGCAGACCCCCTGGACAGGGTAGGACCGGGGAGCTGTTTTTT
>.|TRBJ1-5|TRBV7-2|.
CASSHGPRPDNQPQHF
TGTGCCAGCAGCCATGGGCCAAGGCCCGACAATCAGCCCCAGCATTTT
>.|TRBJ1-1|TRBV19|.
CASSISFRDTEAFF
TGTGCCAGTAGTATATCGTTCCGGGACACTGAAGCTTTCTTT
>TRBD2|TRBJ2-1|TRBV7-2|once
CASSLESGTYNEQFF
TGTGCCAGCAGCTTAGAGAGCGGGACCTACAATGAGCAGTTCTTC
>.|TRBJ1-5|TRBV3-1/TRBV3-2|.
CASSQDYSNQPQHF
TGTGCCAGCAGCCAAGACTATAGCAATCAGCCCCAGCATTTT
>.|TRBJ2-1|TRBV7-2|few
CASSLLSAGSYGEQFF
TGTGCCAGCAGCTTACTCTCGGCAGGGTCCTACGGTGAGCAGTTCTTC
>.|TRBJ1-2|TRBV28|.
CASSLSAGRYGYTF
TGTGCCAGCAGTTTATCGGCAGGGCGCTATGGCTACACCTTC
>TRBD2|TRBJ2-7|TRBV27|.
CATRGGRTVYEQYF
TGTGCCACCAGGGGCGGGAGGACTGTCTACGAGCAGTACTTC
>.|TRBJ2-6|TRBV19|.
CASSSGGSGANVLTF
TGTGCCAGTAGTAGTGGGGGCTCTGGGGCCAACGTCCTGACTTTC
>.|TRBJ2-3|TRBV6-5|.
CASSYFGQGRTDTQYF
TGTGCCAGCAGTTACTTTGGGCAGGGCCGCACAGATACGCAGTATTTT
>.|TRBJ1-2|TRBV6-5|once
CASRAGNYGYTF
TGTGCCAGCAGGGCCGGCAACTATGGCTACACCTTC
>.|TRBJ1-5|TRBV7-8|.
CASSSLGREAQPQHF
TGTGCCAGCAGCTCCTTGGGGAGGGAAGCTCAGCCCCAGCATTTT
>.|TRBJ1-5|TRBV28|.
CASSRLGGGNQPQHF
TGTGCCAGCAGCCGGTTGGGGGGTGGCAATCAGCCCCAGCATTTT
>.|TRBJ2-5|TRBV11-2|.
CASSFGQVLKETQYF
TGTGCCAGCAGCTTTGGGCAGGTATTAAAAGAGACCCAGTACTTC
>.|TRBJ1-3|TRBV5-1|.
CASSLAPRPDSGNTIYF
TGCGCCAGCAGCTTGGCCCCCAGACCGGACTCTGGAAACACCATATATTTT
>TRBD1|TRBJ2-7|TRBV10-2|.
CASTRIGDRGTEQYF
TGCGCCAGCACCAGAATCGGAGACAGGGGGACCGAGCAGTACTTC
>.|TRBJ1-6|TRBV5-1|.
CASSPGHSDNSPLHF
TGCGCCAGCAGCCCGGGGCACAGCGATAATTCACCCCTCCACTTT
>TRBD2|TRBJ2-2|TRBV7-3|.
CASRKLAGGETGELFF
TGTGCCAGCAGGAAACTAGCGGGAGGAGAAACCGGGGAGCTGTTTTTT
>.|TRBJ2-7|TRBV3-1/TRBV3-2|.
CASSPPPYF
TGTGCCAGCAGCCCCCCCCCGTACTTC
>TRBD1|TRBJ1-5|TRBV2|once
CASKRDSLSNQPQHF
TGTGCCAGCAAGCGGGACAGCCTCAGCAATCAGCCCCAGCATTTT
>.|TRBJ2-4|TRBV28|.
CASSQGSGIQYF
TGTGCCAGCAGTCAGGGGTCTGGTATTCAGTACTTC
>.|TRBJ2-7|TRBV6-5|.
CASSLVQGGREQYF
TGTGCCAGCAGTCTAGTTCAGGGGGGGCGCGAGCAGTACTTC
>.|TRBJ2-3|TRBV4-3|.
CASSRGTRGGTDTQYF
TGCGCCAGCAGCCGCGGGACACGAGGAGGCACAGATACGCAGTATTTT
>TRBD2|TRBJ2-3|TRBV2|.
CASSEVAGGSTQYF
TGTGCCAGCAGTGAAGTAGCGGGAGGGAGTACGCAGTATTTT